This TCR beta chain is drawn from a study of blood T cell repertoires in COVID-19 (dated by TCRdb to the early 2020s). In terms of the full investigation: Samples from collaborators originated in the United States, Italy and Spain and spanned both the acute and convalescent phases of COVID-19. Sample metadata almost always included a de-identified subject ID, COVID-19 status, age in years and sex. The prospective study material was composed of cDNA or gDNA derived from T cells, B-cell-depleted T cells, or PBMCs. Where available, HLA class I and class II types were obtained from metadata supplied by the sample provider rather than from assay-based typing. The samples were drawn from the first 160 participants of the ongoing ImmuneRACE study and from about 1,200 subjects provided by 6 global collaborators. The repertoires were released in a freely available public database meant as a resource for research on the immune response to SARS-CoV-2. Deeply sampled blood TCRbeta repertoires from subjects exposed to, actively infected with, or recovered from COVID-19 were included in the dataset.

Collaborating institutions collected whole blood in K2EDTA tubes following their own protocols. For TCRbeta analysis, collaborators shipped samples in one of three forms: frozen whole blood, isolated PBMCs, or DNA extracted from either of those sample types. In regard to this clone: Its specific antigen is unknown. No much larger clone exists at a distance of one base, and base qualities are not known.

TCRbeta CDR3 regions were amplified from genomic DNA by means of the immunoSEQ Assay, a bias-controlled multiplex PCR. On the authors' methods: The number of nucleated cells in each sample was estimated from the amplification of reference gene primers within the assay. To quantify the absolute abundance of each unique TCRbeta CDR3 rearrangement, sequence reads were collapsed and filtered. Productive Simpson clonality was computed per sample as the square root of Simpson's diversity index over productive rearrangements. TCRdb stores this immuneACCESS table with in-frame sequences only. Part of the clones is absent; in the studies checked, under half of the shortfall reflects unresolved V genes, and no reason is known for the rest. The V and J calls and the clone size are those of that table, but D and trimming were determined from the DNA. Present in this sample are approximately 250,000 clones, less than 90% of which were seen just once. Under 5.5% of the sample is in the top ten clones.

From the cysteine through the phenylalanine, the CDR3 covers 15 amino acids. Only the CDR3 portion is preserved as DNA: 45 bases, with reading frame beginning at the first base. Trimming removed 4 bases from V and 11 bases from J; the gene matches leave 15 bases unexplained. Sequences SEHNR (CDR1) and FQNEAQ (CDR2) are obtained from the germline V gene (reference sequence). The research as a whole found: How much clinical and demographic metadata was included differed by source and by participant, and the metadata was provided uncurated.

The sequence was collected from a man aged 55-75 years with acute or convalescent COVID-19. The chain uses TRBV7-9 and TRBJ2-3; TRBD1 agrees with 7 junctional bases. Sample: peripheral blood. The CDR3 region has the sequence CASSSEERQGIQQYF. The nucleotide sequence is TGTGCCAGCAGCTCAGAGGAACGACAGGGCATACAGCAGTATTTT.